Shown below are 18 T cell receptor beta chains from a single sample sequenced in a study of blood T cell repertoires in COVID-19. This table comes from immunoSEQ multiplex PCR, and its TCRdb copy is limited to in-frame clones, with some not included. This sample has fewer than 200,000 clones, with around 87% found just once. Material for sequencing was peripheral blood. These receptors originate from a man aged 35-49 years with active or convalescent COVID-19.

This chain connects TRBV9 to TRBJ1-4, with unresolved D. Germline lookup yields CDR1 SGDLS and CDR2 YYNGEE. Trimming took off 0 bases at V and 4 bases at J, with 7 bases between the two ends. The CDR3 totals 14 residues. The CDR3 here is CASSVGQFNEKLFF. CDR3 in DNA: TGTGCCAGCAGCGTAGGTCAGTTTAATGAAAAACTGTTTTTT.

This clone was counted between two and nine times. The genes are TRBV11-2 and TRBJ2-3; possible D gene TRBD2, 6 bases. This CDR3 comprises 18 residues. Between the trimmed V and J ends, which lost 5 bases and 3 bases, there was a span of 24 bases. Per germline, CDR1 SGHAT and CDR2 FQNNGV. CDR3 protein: CASSTPKVGGLITDTQYF. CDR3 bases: TGTGCCAGCAGCACACCTAAGGTCGGGGGATTAATTACAGATACGCAGTATTTT.

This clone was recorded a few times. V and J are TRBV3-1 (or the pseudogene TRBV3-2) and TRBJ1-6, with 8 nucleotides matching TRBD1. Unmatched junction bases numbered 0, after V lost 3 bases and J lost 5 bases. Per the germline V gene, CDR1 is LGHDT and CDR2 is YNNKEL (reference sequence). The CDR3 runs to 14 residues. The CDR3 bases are TGTGCCAGCAGCCAGGGACAGGATAATTCACCCCTCCACTTT. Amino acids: CASSQGQDNSPLHF.

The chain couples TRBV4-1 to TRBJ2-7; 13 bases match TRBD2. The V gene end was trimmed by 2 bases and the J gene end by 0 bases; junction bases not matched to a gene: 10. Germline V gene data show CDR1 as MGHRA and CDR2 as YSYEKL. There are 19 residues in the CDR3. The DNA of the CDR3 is TGCGCCAGCAGCCAAAAAGCCGGGACTAGCGGGGCCAGCTCCTACGAGCAGTACTTC. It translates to CASSQKAGTSGASSYEQYF.

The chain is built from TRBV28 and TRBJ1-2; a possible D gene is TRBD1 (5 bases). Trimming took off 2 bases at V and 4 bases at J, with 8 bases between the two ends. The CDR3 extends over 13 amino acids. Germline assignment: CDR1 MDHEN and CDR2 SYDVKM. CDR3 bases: TGTGCCAGCAGTTTACTACAGGCCTATGGCTACACCTTC. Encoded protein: CASSLLQAYGYTF.

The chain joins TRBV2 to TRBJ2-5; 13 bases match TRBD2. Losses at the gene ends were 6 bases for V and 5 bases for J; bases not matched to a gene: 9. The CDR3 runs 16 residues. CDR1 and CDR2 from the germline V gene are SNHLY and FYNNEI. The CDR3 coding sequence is TGTGCCAGCAGGGGTACTAGCGGGGGGGCTTTCGAGACCCAGTACTTC. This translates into CASRGTSGGAFETQYF.

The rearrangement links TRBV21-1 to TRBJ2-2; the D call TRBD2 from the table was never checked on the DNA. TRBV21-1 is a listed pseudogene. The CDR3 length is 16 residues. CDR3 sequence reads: CASSNPRGEATGELFF. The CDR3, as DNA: TGTGCCAGCAGCAATCCCCGGGGGGAGGCCACCGGGGAGCTGTTTTTT.

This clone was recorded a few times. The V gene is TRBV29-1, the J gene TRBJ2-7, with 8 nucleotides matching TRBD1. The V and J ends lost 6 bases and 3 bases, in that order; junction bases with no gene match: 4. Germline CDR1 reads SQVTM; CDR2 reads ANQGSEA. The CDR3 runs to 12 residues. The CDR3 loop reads CSVQQGDYEQYF. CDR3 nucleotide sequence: TGCAGCGTGCAACAGGGGGACTACGAGCAGTACTTC.

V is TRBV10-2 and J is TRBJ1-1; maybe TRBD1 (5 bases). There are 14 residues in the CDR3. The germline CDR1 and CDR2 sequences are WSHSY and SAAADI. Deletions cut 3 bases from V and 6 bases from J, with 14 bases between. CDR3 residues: CASSEGGDGAEAFF. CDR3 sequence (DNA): TGCGCCAGCAGTGAAGGCGGGGACGGCGCTGAAGCTTTCTTT.

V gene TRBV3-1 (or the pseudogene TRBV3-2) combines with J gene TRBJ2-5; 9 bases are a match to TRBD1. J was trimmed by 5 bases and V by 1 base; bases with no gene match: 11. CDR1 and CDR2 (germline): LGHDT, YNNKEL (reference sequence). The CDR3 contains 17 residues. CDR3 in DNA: TGTGCCAGCAGCCAAGGTACTCCGGACAGGGGAAGGGAGACCCAGTACTTC. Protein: CASSQGTPDRGRETQYF.

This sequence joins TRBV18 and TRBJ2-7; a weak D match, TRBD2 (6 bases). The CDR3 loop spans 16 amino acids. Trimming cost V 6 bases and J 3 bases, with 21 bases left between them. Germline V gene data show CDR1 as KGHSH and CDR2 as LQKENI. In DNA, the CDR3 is TGTGCCAGCTCCCTAAACCTCCGGGACTGGGGCTACGAGCAGTACTTC. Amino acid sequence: CASSLNLRDWGYEQYF.

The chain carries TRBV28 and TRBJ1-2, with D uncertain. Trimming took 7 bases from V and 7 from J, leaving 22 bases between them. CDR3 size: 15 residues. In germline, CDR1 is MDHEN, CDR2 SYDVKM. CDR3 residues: CASIGNVAVQVGYTF. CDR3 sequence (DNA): TGTGCCAGCATAGGAAATGTTGCCGTTCAGGTTGGCTACACCTTC.

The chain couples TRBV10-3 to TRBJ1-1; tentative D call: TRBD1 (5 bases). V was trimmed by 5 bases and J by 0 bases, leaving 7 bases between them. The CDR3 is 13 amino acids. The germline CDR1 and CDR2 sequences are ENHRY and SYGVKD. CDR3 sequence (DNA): TGTGCCATCAGTTGGGGGGTGAACACTGAAGCTTTCTTT. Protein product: CAISWGVNTEAFF.

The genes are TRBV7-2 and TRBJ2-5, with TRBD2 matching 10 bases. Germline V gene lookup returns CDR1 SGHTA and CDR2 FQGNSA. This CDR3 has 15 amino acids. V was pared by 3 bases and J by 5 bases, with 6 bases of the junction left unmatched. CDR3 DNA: TGTGCCAGCAGCTTCCCGGGACTAGCGATGGAGACCCAGTACTTC. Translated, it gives CASSFPGLAMETQYF.

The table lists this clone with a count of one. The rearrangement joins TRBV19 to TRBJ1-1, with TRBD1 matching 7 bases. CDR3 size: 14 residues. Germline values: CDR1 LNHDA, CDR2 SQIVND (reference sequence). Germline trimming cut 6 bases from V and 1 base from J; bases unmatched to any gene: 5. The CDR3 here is CASRVGQTNTEAFF. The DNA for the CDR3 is TGTGCCAGTAGGGTGGGACAGACGAACACTGAAGCTTTCTTT. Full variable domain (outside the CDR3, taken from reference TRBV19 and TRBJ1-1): DGGITQSPKYLFRKEGQNVTLSCEQNLNHDAMYWYRQDPGQGLRLIYYSQIVNDFQKGDIAEGYSVSREKKESFPLTVTSAQKNPTAFYLCASRVGQTNTEAFFGQGTRLTVV.

The CDR3 nucleotides read TGTGCCAGCACCGACCGGGTCTCCGGAGAGACCCAGTACTTC. This codes for CASTDRVSGETQYF. The chain couples TRBV6-5 to TRBJ2-5; D ambiguous. With 7 bases removed from V and 4 bases from J, the gap between germline ends came to 16 bases. The V gene's germline CDR1 is MNHEY and CDR2 SVGAGI. The CDR3 covers 14 residues.

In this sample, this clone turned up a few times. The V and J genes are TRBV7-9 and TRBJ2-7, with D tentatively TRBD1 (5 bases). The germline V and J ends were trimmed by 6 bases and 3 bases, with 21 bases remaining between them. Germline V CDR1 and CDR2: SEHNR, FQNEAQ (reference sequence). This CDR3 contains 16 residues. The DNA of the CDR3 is TGTGCCAGCAGACCTCTGGCAAGGGGTAACGACTACGAGCAGTACTTC. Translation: CASRPLARGNDYEQYF.

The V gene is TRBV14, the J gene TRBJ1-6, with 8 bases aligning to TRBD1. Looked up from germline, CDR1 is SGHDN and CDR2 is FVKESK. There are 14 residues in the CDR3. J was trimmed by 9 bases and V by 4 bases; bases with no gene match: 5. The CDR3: CASSLRTGSSPLHF. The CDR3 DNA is TGTGCCAGCAGCCTCCGGACAGGGTCTTCACCCCTCCACTTT.